The source of this T cell receptor (beta chain) is a study of human T cells and chemical hapten exposure. Study observations and caveats: PT1 expanded TCR counts and patch test score were linked, and their correlation was positive.

Unique molecular identifiers were affixed to discrete cDNA molecules within the library. TCRdb reprocessed the RACE reads with MiXCR, giving one entry per CDR3 protein. There are 210,000 or so distinct CDR3 sequences in the sample; under 25% occur only once, and 2.5% lies in the top ten. This clonotype has only a few counts. No antigen is known for it. Time point indicated: patch test 3, about 24 weeks after DPC sensitization. Indicated treatment: therapeutic diphenylcyclopropenone sensitization with weekly scalp DPC. CDR1 and CDR2 (germline): MNHEY, SMNVEV (reference sequence). The V and J ends lost 5 bases and 4 bases respectively, with 17 bases between them. This CDR3 contains 15 residues.

V is TRBV27 and J is TRBJ1-2; D possibly corresponds to TRBD1 (6 bases). This clonotype was obtained from a woman aged 40-49 years with alopecia areata. Some clones in this sample may be carry-over from other donors' samples. Sequenced material: whole blood, taken in connection with sensitization to the hapten diphenylcyclopropenone (DPC). The CDR3 DNA reads as TGTGCCAGCAGTCATCTACTGGACAGCTTCTATGGCTACACCTTC. Encoded protein: CASSHLLDSFYGYTF.